A single sample gave rise to the 22 T cell receptor beta chains below, sequenced in a study of T cell responses to AZD1222 COVID-19 vaccine (dated by TCRdb to about 2021). In light of the paper, this sample's time point label describes: baseline before first vaccination. Library creation used the immunoSEQ multiplex PCR assay. Not all clones reach the TCRdb copy of this immuneACCESS table, which keeps in-frame sequences only. Checked studies attribute under half of the gap to unresolved V genes and leave the rest unexplained. The sample table holds over 120,000 clones, of which around nine tenths were seen once. The ten largest account for 1.7% of the sample. Specimen: peripheral blood, collected on day 0 of AZD1222 vaccination. The receptors originated from an adult in good health.

J is TRBJ2-1 and V is TRBV19; 8 positions agree with TRBD2. V dropped 6 bases and J dropped 9; count of bases not matched to a gene: 7. The CDR3 extends over 13 amino acids. Germline CDR1 LNHDA, CDR2 SQIVND (reference sequence). The CDR3 DNA follows: TGTGCCAGTAGCCCGGGACTAGGCGCTGAGCAGTTCTTC. Its translation: CASSPGLGAEQFF. Full variable domain (outside the CDR3, taken from reference TRBV19 and TRBJ2-1): DGGITQSPKYLFRKEGQNVTLSCEQNLNHDAMYWYRQDPGQGLRLIYYSQIVNDFQKGDIAEGYSVSREKKESFPLTVTSAQKNPTAFYLCASSPGLGAEQFFGPGTRLTVL.

The V and J genes are TRBV9 and TRBJ2-7; TRBD2 is a possible D gene (6 bases). The CDR3 loop spans 12 amino acids. Trimming took 7 bases from V and 5 from J, leaving 13 bases between them. The germline V gene has CDR1 SGDLS and CDR2 YYNGEE. The CDR3 loop reads CASGSGRNEQYF. The CDR3 DNA sequence: TGTGCCAGCGGTTCGGGGAGGAACGAGCAGTACTTC.

The rearrangement joins TRBV27 to TRBJ1-3; perhaps TRBD1 as D (5 bases). Germline CDR1 MNHEY, CDR2 SMNVEV (reference sequence). CDR3 length equals 16 residues. Trimming cost V 6 bases and J 0 bases, with 15 bases left between them. The DNA of the CDR3 is TGTGCCAGCAGCCGATCGACAGCAGGCTCTGGAAACACCATATATTTT. Protein sequence: CASSRSTAGSGNTIYF.

This clone has only one observation. The J gene is TRBJ1-3, the V gene TRBV18; D ambiguous. The germline CDR1 and CDR2 sequences are KGHSH and LQKENI. V dropped 0 bases and J dropped 0 bases, with 6 bases sitting between them. This CDR3 comprises 15 residues. CDR3 nucleotide sequence: TGTGCCAGCTCACCACCCTTGCTCTCTGGAAACACCATATATTTT. Its translation: CASSPPLLSGNTIYF.

This sequence joins TRBV2 and TRBJ2-6; the D is unclear. The V end lost 6 bases, the J end lost 0 bases, and 15 bases lay between the germline ends. CDR1 and CDR2 (germline): SNHLY, FYNNEI. The CDR3 loop spans 17 amino acids. CDR3 sequence reads: CASRGRLGISGANVLTF. CDR3 in DNA: TGTGCCAGCAGGGGTAGGTTGGGGATCTCTGGGGCCAACGTCCTGACTTTC.

The J gene is TRBJ1-4, the V gene TRBV10-1; D may be TRBD1 (5 bases). Germline CDR1 is WNHNN and CDR2 is SYGVQD (reference sequence). The CDR3 spans 12 residues. Trimming removed 8 bases at V and 10 bases at J, with 14 bases between. This chain's CDR3 is CASGGGTGKLFF. CDR3 DNA sequence: TGCGCCAGCGGCGGGGGGACTGGAAAACTGTTTTTT.

This clone showed up just once. The chain joins TRBV5-1 to TRBJ2-7, with 9 bases lining up with TRBD2. Trimming at V came to 3 bases and at J to 7 bases, leaving 8 bases not matched to a gene. The CDR3 extends over 14 amino acids. Germline lookup yields CDR1 SGHRS and CDR2 YFSETQ. CDR3 residues: CASSYLAGRGEQYF. CDR3 sequence (DNA): TGCGCCAGCAGCTACCTAGCGGGAAGAGGTGAGCAGTACTTC.

The rearrangement uses TRBV10-3 and TRBJ2-1, with TRBD2 as a possible D gene (6 bases). The V gene's germline CDR1 is ENHRY and CDR2 SYGVKD. The V gene lost 9 bases and the J gene lost 1 base, with 13 bases spanning the gap. The CDR3 has 14 residues. As DNA, the CDR3 is TGTGCCATGGGGCGGGACGGGTCCTACAATGAGCAGTTCTTC. This translates into CAMGRDGSYNEQFF.

This clone is a singleton in its sample. The chain couples TRBV5-1 to TRBJ2-2, with TRBD2 matching 7 bases. CDR3 size: 15 residues. Germline V gene data show CDR1 as SGHRS and CDR2 as YFSETQ. With 4 bases clipped from V and 1 base from J, the junction kept 4 bases outside the gene matches. In DNA, the CDR3 is TGCGCCAGCAGCGTCCCTAGCGGGAACACCGGGGAGCTGTTTTTT. As protein: CASSVPSGNTGELFF.

J is TRBJ1-4 and V is TRBV6-6, with 12 bases matching TRBD1. The V gene end was trimmed by 5 bases and the J gene end by 7 bases; junction bases not matched to a gene: 8. The CDR3 contains 16 residues. Germline values: CDR1 MNHNY, CDR2 SVGAGI (reference sequence). The CDR3 DNA follows: TGTGCCAGCAGTCCTGGGACAGGGGGCTGGAGTGAAAAACTGTTTTTT. Amino acid sequence: CASSPGTGGWSEKLFF.

The genes are TRBV7-2 and TRBJ1-5; weak D call: TRBD1 (6 bases). Germline CDR1 and CDR2: SGHTA and FQGNSA. The CDR3 is 15 amino acids. The V end was cut by 2 bases, the J end by 3 bases, with 11 bases between. The chain's CDR3 is CASSLQGRDNQPQHF. CDR3 DNA: TGTGCCAGCAGCTTACAGGGGCGGGACAATCAGCCCCAGCATTTT.

The chain employs TRBV28 and TRBJ1-1; maybe TRBD1 (5 bases). The CDR3 extends over 14 amino acids. CDR1 is MDHEN, CDR2 SYDVKM, per germline. The V gene lost 8 bases and the J gene lost 2 bases, with 15 bases spanning the gap. The CDR3 loop reads CASLPQGRNTEAFF. As DNA, the CDR3 is TGTGCCAGCCTTCCCCAGGGAAGAAACACTGAAGCTTTCTTT.

This rearrangement joins TRBV5-1 to TRBJ2-1; no definite D call. The CDR3 length is 17 residues. CDR1 and CDR2 from the germline V gene are SGHRS and YFSETQ. The germline V and J ends were trimmed by 1 base and 0 bases, with 14 bases remaining between them. CDR3 DNA: TGCGCCAGCAGCTTGAAAATTGTAAGCCTCTCCTACAATGAGCAGTTCTTC. Translated: CASSLKIVSLSYNEQFF.

The chain employs TRBV14 and TRBJ2-7; TRBD2 matches 8 bases. The germline V gene has CDR1 SGHDN and CDR2 FVKESK. This CDR3 is 14 amino acids long. Trimming at V came to 2 bases and at J to 6 bases, leaving 6 bases not matched to a gene. Here the CDR3 reads CASSQTGGVSEQYF. The CDR3 DNA follows: TGTGCCAGCAGCCAAACGGGGGGGGTAAGCGAGCAGTACTTC.

This rearrangement joins TRBV5-1 to TRBJ2-7; no firm D call. Between the trimmed V and J ends, which lost 4 bases and 1 base, there was a span of 9 bases. Germline assignment: CDR1 SGHRS and CDR2 YFSETQ. The CDR3 extends over 13 amino acids. CDR3 nucleotides: TGCGCCAGCAGCCTGGACCGGTCCTACGAGCAGTACTTC. Protein: CASSLDRSYEQYF.

This chain connects TRBV5-1 to TRBJ1-1, with D perhaps TRBD1 (5 bases). There are 14 residues in the CDR3. The germline gives CDR1 SGHRS, CDR2 YFSETQ. The V and J ends lost 7 bases and 5 bases respectively, with 18 bases between them. CDR3: CASSWGGRGTEAFF. Here the CDR3 DNA reads TGCGCCAGCTCTTGGGGGGGAAGAGGTACTGAAGCTTTCTTT. Full variable domain (rest looked up from reference TRBV5-1 and TRBJ1-1): KAGVTQTPRYLIKTRGQQVTLSCSPISGHRSVSWYQQTPGQGLQFLFEYFSETQRNKGNFPGRFSGRQFSNSRSEMNVSTLELGDSALYLCASSWGGRGTEAFFGQGTRLTVV.

The V gene is TRBV5-1, the J gene TRBJ1-6; no firm D call. The CDR3 is 20 residues long. V lost 0 bases to trimming and J lost 0 bases, with 19 bases between them. Germline V CDR1 and CDR2: SGHRS, YFSETQ. DNA of the CDR3: TGCGCCAGCAGCTTGGCCCCTTGGGCAGGCCGTAGCTCCTATAATTCACCCCTCCACTTT. It is translated as CASSLAPWAGRSSYNSPLHF.

The CDR3: CASSERLAAQETQYF. The CDR3 DNA sequence: TGTGCCAGCAGCGAGCGACTAGCGGCGCAAGAGACCCAGTACTTC. The J gene is TRBJ2-5, the V gene TRBV3-1 (or the pseudogene TRBV3-2), with 9 bases aligning to TRBD2. This CDR3 is 15 amino acids long. With V trimmed by 5 bases and J by 2 bases, 6 bases remained unmatched. Germline CDR1 is LGHDT and CDR2 is YNNKEL (reference sequence).

The V gene is TRBV27, the J gene TRBJ1-6; no reliable D call. The CDR3 totals 12 residues. Germline V CDR1 and CDR2: MNHEY, SMNVEV (reference sequence). V lost 3 bases to trimming and J lost 9 bases, with 6 bases between them. CDR3 loop: CASSFLGSPLHF. The DNA for the CDR3 is TGTGCCAGCAGTTTTCTTGGTTCACCCCTCCACTTT.

This clone was seen once. V is TRBV13 and J is TRBJ2-1; D gene ambiguous. V dropped 3 bases and J dropped 6 bases, with 9 bases sitting between them. This CDR3 contains 13 residues. Germline lookup yields CDR1 PRHDT and CDR2 FYEKMQ (reference sequence). For the CDR3, the DNA is TGTGCCAGCAGCTTTAGGATTTTCAATGAGCAGTTCTTC. Protein product: CASSFRIFNEQFF.

DNA of the CDR3: TGCGCCAGCAGCTTGGGACATGGGGAAGCTAACTATGGCTACACCTTC. Translation: CASSLGHGEANYGYTF. The chain links TRBV5-1 to TRBJ1-2; no definite D call. The CDR3 length is 16 residues. Germline lookup yields CDR1 SGHRS and CDR2 YFSETQ. V was trimmed by 0 bases and J by 0 bases, leaving 12 bases between them.

This chain links TRBV9 with TRBJ2-3, with 10 bases that match TRBD2. The CDR3 is made up of 17 amino acids. Germline lookup yields CDR1 SGDLS and CDR2 YYNGEE. V shed 0 bases and J 6 bases; nucleotides not matched to a gene: 10. For the CDR3, the DNA is TGTGCCAGCAGCGTAGAGCCTAGCGGGAGTCTCACGGATACGCAGTATTTT. Translating gives CASSVEPSGSLTDTQYF.